The following is a T cell receptor (beta chain) sequence with its context. Per the original methods: Amplifying reference gene primers gave estimates of nucleated cell counts. The table came from immunoSEQ multiplex PCR; TCRdb's copy has only in-frame clones and leaves some out. The V and J calls and clone size come from that table; D and trimming were worked out from the DNA. The table lists roughly 220,000 clones, approximately 85% of them singletons. Per the germline V gene, CDR1 is MNHEY and CDR2 is SMNVEV (reference sequence). The CDR3 runs to 15 residues. With 5 bases removed from V and 0 bases from J, the gap between germline ends came to 11 bases. This record belongs to a study of blood T cell repertoires in COVID-19. As for the study in general: From the United States, Italy and Spain came samples of acute and convalescent COVID-19.

This TCR was recovered from a man aged 45-65 years who had recovered from COVID-19. The material sequenced was peripheral blood. This chain links TRBV27 with TRBJ2-1; no reliable D call. The CDR3 loop is CASSPYASSYNEQFF. In DNA form, the CDR3 reads TGTGCCAGCAGTCCGTACGCGAGCTCCTACAATGAGCAGTTCTTC.